The rows below give T cell receptor beta chains drawn from one sample of a study of shared clonotypes between healthy human individuals. The data were produced by immunoSEQ multiplex PCR, yet TCRdb's version contains in-frame clones alone and is incomplete. The data show roughly 570,000 clones, more than 95% seen once. Sequenced input: naive CD8+ T cells sorted from blood. These receptors all come from a man aged 25 to 40 in good health. The CDR3 runs from the conserved cysteine through the conserved F or W. D genes are given only for firm matches. Where a row states a size, it is once, few, many or the class of an expanded clone; other rows omit it.

cdr3_nt	cdr3_aa	clone_size	j_call	v_call	d_call
TGTGCCAGCAGCTTGGTAAGGTCCAATGAGCAGTTCTTC	CASSLVRSNEQFF	-	TRBJ2-1	TRBV7-9	-
TGCGCCAGCAGTGAACTAGCGGTTTACAATGAGCAGTTCTTC	CASSELAVYNEQFF	-	TRBJ2-1	TRBV10-2	TRBD2
TGTGCCAGCAGTTTTGGAACTAGCGGGGCCTACGAGCAGTACTTC	CASSFGTSGAYEQYF	-	TRBJ2-7	TRBV27	TRBD2
TGCGCCAGCAGCTTGGCCGGGCAAGGCCACTCCTACGAGCAGTACTTC	CASSLAGQGHSYEQYF	-	TRBJ2-7	TRBV5-1	-
TGTGCCAGCAGTTTACTTGGGGTGGCAGATACGCAGTATTTT	CASSLLGVADTQYF	-	TRBJ2-3	TRBV27	-
TGTGCCAGCAGCAGCCTAGGGATACAAGAGACCCAGTACTTC	CASSSLGIQETQYF	-	TRBJ2-5	TRBV7-9	-
TGCGCCAGCAGCCTATGGACAGCTTATGGCTACACCTTC	CASSLWTAYGYTF	-	TRBJ1-2	TRBV4-1	-
TGTGCCAGCAGCTTAGTTAACCGTGGCTACGAGCAGTACTTC	CASSLVNRGYEQYF	-	TRBJ2-7	TRBV7-8	-
TGTGCCAGTTCACAGGGTACTGAGCAGTTCTTC	CASSQGTEQFF	-	TRBJ2-1	TRBV7-9	-
TGTGCCAGCAGCGACCTTCGGACTAGCGGGAGTTATGAGCAGTTCTTC	CASSDLRTSGSYEQFF	-	TRBJ2-1	TRBV11-2	TRBD2
TGTGCCAGCCCCGCGCAGCGGGAGTTGATCGATGAGCAGTTCTTC	CASPAQRELIDEQFF	-	TRBJ2-1	TRBV2	TRBD2
TGTGCCAGCAGTTTAGATCGGCGGAATGAGCAGTTCTTC	CASSLDRRNEQFF	once	TRBJ2-1	TRBV27	-
TGTGCCAGCAGCTTAGAACGGAACAATCAGCCCCAGCATTTT	CASSLERNNQPQHF	-	TRBJ1-5	TRBV7-8	-
TGCGCCAGCAGCCAAGATTCCCCTAGTCAGCAGTTCTTC	CASSQDSPSQQFF	-	TRBJ2-1	TRBV4-3	-
TGCAGCGTTGGGGCAGGGTATAGCTACGAGCAGTACTTC	CSVGAGYSYEQYF	-	TRBJ2-7	TRBV29-1	-
TGTGCCAGCAGCTTTTCCAGCGGGAGAAGCAATGAGCAGTTCTTC	CASSFSSGRSNEQFF	-	TRBJ2-1	TRBV11-2	TRBD2
TGTGCCAGCAGTTTGCCGAACACCGGGGAGCTGTTTTTT	CASSLPNTGELFF	few	TRBJ2-2	TRBV27	-
TGTGCCAGCAGTCTTAGCGGGTCCTACGAGCAGTACTTC	CASSLSGSYEQYF	-	TRBJ2-7	TRBV6-5	TRBD2
TGTGCCAGCAGTTTATCAGGCGGGACCTCCTACAATGAGCAGTTCTTC	CASSLSGGTSYNEQFF	-	TRBJ2-1	TRBV28	-
TGTGCCAGCAGCGTATCAGGTTCGGAGTATAGGTCCTACAATGAGCAGTTCTTC	CASSVSGSEYRSYNEQFF	-	TRBJ2-1	TRBV9	-
TGCGCCAGCAGCCAACGGACAGTCGCGGTATACAATGAGCAGTTCTTC	CASSQRTVAVYNEQFF	-	TRBJ2-1	TRBV4-1	-
TGTGCCAGCAGCTCCCTACTGGACAGGGGGCATGAGACCCAGTACTTC	CASSSLLDRGHETQYF	-	TRBJ2-5	TRBV7-9	TRBD1
TGTGCCAGCAGCTTGGTTGACTCCTCTGGAAACACCATATATTTT	CASSLVDSSGNTIYF	-	TRBJ1-3	TRBV13	-
TGTGCCAGCAGACTTCAATCTGGAAACACCATATATTTT	CASRLQSGNTIYF	once	TRBJ1-3	TRBV28	-
TGTGCCAGCAGTTCGGCTAGCTCCTACAATGAGCAGTTCTTC	CASSSASSYNEQFF	-	TRBJ2-1	TRBV27	-
TGCGCCAGCAGCCAGTGGGAGACCTACGAGCAGTACTTC	CASSQWETYEQYF	-	TRBJ2-7	TRBV4-1	-
TGTGCCGTACAGGGTTCTGTACGGCAGTTCTTC	CAVQGSVRQFF	-	TRBJ2-1	TRBV6-1	-
TGTGCCAGCAGCGCACGCCCCATCCCTTATGAAAAACTGTTTTTT	CASSARPIPYEKLFF	-	TRBJ1-4	TRBV11-2	-
TGCGCCAGCAACGGACAGTACAATCAGCCCCAGCATTTT	CASNGQYNQPQHF	-	TRBJ1-5	TRBV10-2	-
TGTGCCATCAGTGGCGGACTAGAATATCCAGATACGCAGTATTTT	CAISGGLEYPDTQYF	-	TRBJ2-3	TRBV10-3	TRBD2
TGCGCCAGCAGCCAAGAGTGGCAGGGGTTCGGGGAGCTGTTTTTT	CASSQEWQGFGELFF	-	TRBJ2-2	TRBV4-1	-
TGCGCCAGCAGCCAAAAACTAGCGGAACACTCCTACGAGCAGTACTTC	CASSQKLAEHSYEQYF	-	TRBJ2-7	TRBV4-3	TRBD2
TGTGCCAGCAGAGTAGCGGGAGGGAGCTCCTACGAGCAGTACTTC	CASRVAGGSSYEQYF	-	TRBJ2-7	TRBV27	TRBD2
TGTGCCAGTCCGGGACAGGGGGCCTATGGCTACACCTTC	CASPGQGAYGYTF	-	TRBJ1-2	TRBV21-1	-
TGTGCCAGCAGCACGGGACAGGCAAAAAACATTCAGTACTTC	CASSTGQAKNIQYF	-	TRBJ2-4	TRBV7-9	TRBD1
TGCAGCGTTGTAAGCCAGGACTATGGCTACACCTTC	CSVVSQDYGYTF	-	TRBJ1-2	TRBV29-1	-
TGTGCCAGCAGCGACCTAGGGGATCAGCCCCAGCATTTT	CASSDLGDQPQHF	-	TRBJ1-5	TRBV7-6	-
TGTGCCAGCAGTGACCCATCCAGCGCTTATTACAATGAGCAGTTCTTC	CASSDPSSAYYNEQFF	once	TRBJ2-1	TRBV6-4	-
TGTGCCAGCAGTTTATTGGGGGGAATGGATGAGCAGTTCTTC	CASSLLGGMDEQFF	-	TRBJ2-1	TRBV27	-
TGTGCCAGCAGCCCACAGGACAGTCCTTGGGAGGAAAAACTGTTTTTT	CASSPQDSPWEEKLFF	once	TRBJ1-4	TRBV7-2	-
TGTGCCAGCAGTCCGCCGGGACTAGCGGGAGATGAGCAGTACTTC	CASSPPGLAGDEQYF	once	TRBJ2-7	TRBV27	TRBD2
TGTGCCAGCACTACAATCAGGGACGAGCAGTACTTC	CASTTIRDEQYF	-	TRBJ2-7	TRBV28	-
TGTGCCAGCAGTTTCCTTACAGGGACCTCAGATACGCAGTATTTT	CASSFLTGTSDTQYF	-	TRBJ2-3	TRBV28	-
TGTGCCAGCAGCCAAACTCTCTGGGAGCAGTACTTC	CASSQTLWEQYF	-	TRBJ2-7	TRBV7-9	-
TGTGCCAGCAGCCCCCGGGGAGGCGGGGGAACCTACAATGAGCAGTTCTTC	CASSPRGGGGTYNEQFF	-	TRBJ2-1	TRBV7-6	TRBD2